The 26 T cell receptor beta chains reported below all come from one sample, sequenced in a study of T-cell memory formation after mild COVID-19 (dated by TCRdb to the early 2020s). Libraries came from 5' RACE. TCRdb records Illumina NovaSeq 6000 as the sequencer. TCRdb ran its own pipeline on the public reads, namely fastp trimming at Q25 and MiXCR clone calling, and kept in-frame beta chains. Each entry is one CDR3 protein sequence, shown with its most common DNA and genes. This sample lists roughly 600,000 distinct CDR3 sequences; about a sixth were detected once. Of the sample, 12% falls within the top ten clones. The sample consisted of PBMCs or a T cell subset sorted from them (not recorded which). These receptors all come from an adult woman who had mild COVID-19 (a few samples of this study predate the infection). The sample titles of this study are shuffled in the database, so cell type and time point are left out; the donor was told from shared clones.

This clonotype was observed a few times. The chain joins TRBV5-1 to TRBJ2-3; weak D call: TRBD2 (6 bases). Germline lookup yields CDR1 SGHRS and CDR2 YFSETQ. V lost 0 bases and J 0 bases, leaving 23 bases between the germline ends. The CDR3 sequence is 20 residues long. The CDR3 coding sequence is TGCGCCAGCAGCTTGGGGACTACGGGGGTCTCAAACCCTAGCACAGATACGCAGTATTTT. It is translated as CASSLGTTGVSNPSTDTQYF.

The chain recombines TRBV2 with TRBJ2-5, with 9 bases aligning to TRBD2. The junction had 9 bases not matched to a gene; V was cut back by 2 bases and J by 5 bases. The CDR3 is made up of 16 amino acids. Germline CDR1 reads SNHLY; CDR2 reads FYNNEI. The CDR3 bases are TGTGCCAGCAGTGAAACGCTAGCGGGGTTGAAGGAGACCCAGTACTTC. Protein product: CASSETLAGLKETQYF.

This clonotype occurred a few times. The gene calls are TRBV6-1 and TRBJ2-1; the D gene is possibly TRBD2 (6 bases). Per the germline V gene, CDR1 is MNHNS and CDR2 is SASEGT. CDR3 length: 14 residues. The V gene lost 5 bases and the J gene lost 8 bases, with 16 bases spanning the gap. CDR3 protein: CASSYGWGDHEQFF. The CDR3 coding sequence is TGTGCCAGCAGTTATGGTTGGGGGGATCATGAGCAGTTCTTC.

The table lists this clonotype with a few counts. The CDR3 coding sequence is TGCAGTGCTAGTAGGGCAGCTTTCTTT. It codes for CSASRAAFF. The J gene is TRBJ1-1, the V gene TRBV20-1; D unresolved. The V end was cut by 3 bases, the J end by 10 bases, with 6 bases between. This CDR3 is 9 amino acids long. CDR1 and CDR2 (germline): DFQATT, SNEGSKA (reference sequence).

Only a few counts were recorded for this clonotype. The chain has TRBV7-9 and TRBJ1-4; D is uncertain. The CDR3 sequence is 14 residues long. Germline V gives CDR1 SEHNR, CDR2 FQNEAQ (reference sequence). V lost 5 bases, J lost 0 bases, and 7 bases lay in between. CDR3 DNA sequence: TGTGCCAGCAGCCAGATCGCAACTAATGAAAAACTGTTTTTT. It encodes CASSQIATNEKLFF.

This clonotype was seen a few times. The V call is TRBV7-3, the J call TRBJ2-3; 10 bases align to TRBD1. The germline V gene has CDR1 SGHTA and CDR2 FQGTGA. The CDR3 loop spans 15 amino acids. The V segment lost 4 bases and the J segment 3 bases; nucleotides outside the gene matches: 4. CDR3 coding DNA: TGTGCCAGCAGCTCGGGACAGGGGAGGACAGATACGCAGTATTTT. Its protein is CASSSGQGRTDTQYF.

The V and J genes are TRBV29-1 and TRBJ2-1, with D unclear. The germline gives CDR1 SQVTM, CDR2 ANQGSEA. CDR3 length: 13 amino acids. V was shortened by 6 bases and J by 6 bases, with 15 bases between the two germline ends. The CDR3 sequence is CSVSPPQANEQFF. The CDR3 DNA reads TGCAGCGTGAGCCCCCCGCAGGCCAATGAGCAGTTCTTC.

This clonotype was recorded a few times. V is TRBV7-8 and J is TRBJ2-1, with TRBD2 as a possible D gene (7 bases). The V end was cut by 8 bases, the J end by 1 base, with 21 bases between. In germline, CDR1 is SGHVS, CDR2 FQNEAQ. This CDR3 contains 17 residues. CDR3 sequence (DNA): TGTGCCAGCTTTCCTGGGGGGGCTAGGAAATCCTACAATGAGCAGTTCTTC. It encodes CASFPGGARKSYNEQFF. Variable domain in full (rest from reference TRBV7-8 and TRBJ2-1): GAGVSQSPRYKVAKRGQDVALRCDPISGHVSLFWYQQALGQGPEFLTYFQNEAQLDKSGLPSDRFFAERPEGSVSTLKIQRTQQEDSAVYLCASFPGGARKSYNEQFFGPGTRLTVL.

The chain uses TRBV29-1 and TRBJ1-2, with TRBD1 identical over 7 bases. CDR1 and CDR2 (germline): SQVTM, ANQGSEA. This CDR3 has 12 amino acids. V gave up 8 bases and J gave up 8 bases; unmatched junction bases: 11. CDR3 sequence reads: CSYDREVNGYTF. CDR3 in DNA: TGCAGCTATGACAGGGAGGTAAACGGCTACACCTTC.

This clonotype was detected only a few times. The chain joins TRBV7-9 to TRBJ2-1, with D possibly being TRBD2 (6 bases). The CDR3 runs 15 residues. The germline CDR1 and CDR2 sequences are SEHNR and FQNEAQ (reference sequence). Trimming left V 7 bases short and J 5 bases short, with 18 bases between. As DNA, the CDR3 is TGTGCCAGCACCAATTCTGGCGGGGCTCACAATGAGCAGTTCTTC. Translated, it gives CASTNSGGAHNEQFF. Full variable domain (remainder filled in from reference TRBV7-9 and TRBJ2-1): DTGVSQNPRHKITKRGQNVTFRCDPISEHNRLYWYRQTLGQGPEFLTYFQNEAQLEKSRLLSDRFSAERPKGSFSTLEIQRTEQGDSAMYLCASTNSGGAHNEQFFGPGTRLTVL.

CDR3 nucleotide sequence: TGTGCCAGCAGCCGCCGAGGACTTGTTACCTACGAGCAGTACTTC. Its translation is CASSRRGLVTYEQYF. This sequence joins TRBV7-9 and TRBJ2-7, with D possibly TRBD2 on 5 matching bases. Germline V lookup: CDR1 SEHNR, CDR2 FQNEAQ (reference sequence). V lost 5 bases, J lost 2 bases, and 16 bases lay in between. This CDR3 comprises 15 residues.

The genes are TRBV7-3 and TRBJ1-1, with 11 bases matching TRBD1. CDR1 and CDR2 (germline): SGHTA, FQGTGA. This CDR3 is built from 16 residues. Unmatched junction bases numbered 7, after V lost 7 bases and J lost 0 bases. CDR3 loop: CASIGQGAALNTEAFF. The DNA of the CDR3 is TGTGCCAGCATCGGACAGGGGGCAGCCTTGAACACTGAAGCTTTCTTT.

V is TRBV3-1 and J is TRBJ2-6; D is possibly TRBD1 (5 bases). Trimming pared 4 bases from V and 0 bases from J, leaving 10 bases between. Per germline, CDR1 LGHDT and CDR2 YNNKEL (reference sequence). There are 16 residues in the CDR3. The CDR3 sequence: CASSPGAGSGANVLTF. The CDR3 DNA sequence: TGTGCCAGCAGCCCTGGGGCTGGCTCTGGGGCCAACGTCCTGACTTTC. Based on the CDR3 plus reference TRBV3-1 and TRBJ2-6, the full variable domain is DTAVSQTPKYLVTQMGNDKSIKCEQNLGHDTMYWYKQDSKKFLKIMFSYNNKELIINETVPNRFSPKSPDKAHLNLHINSLELGDSAVYFCASSPGAGSGANVLTFGAGSRLTVL.

The chain couples TRBV24-1 to TRBJ2-7, with unresolved D. The germline V gene encodes CDR1 KGHDR and CDR2 SFDVKD. This CDR3 contains 13 residues. Trimming pared 5 bases from V and 2 bases from J, leaving 9 bases between. The CDR3 coding sequence is TGTGCCACCAGTGGTCCCCCAACCTACGAGCAGTACTTC. This encodes CATSGPPTYEQYF.

This chain joins TRBV3-1 and TRBJ1-5; D ambiguous. There are 11 residues in the CDR3. V lost 0 bases, J lost 11 bases, and 5 bases lay in between. Germline assignment: CDR1 LGHDT and CDR2 YNNKEL (reference sequence). CDR3 coding DNA: TGTGCCAGCAGCCAAGAAGGGTCCCAGCATTTT. Protein sequence: CASSQEGSQHF.

This clonotype was seen more than once but under ten times. The rearrangement links TRBV9 to TRBJ2-5, with TRBD2 matching 11 bases. The CDR3 length is 18 residues. Germline CDR1 and CDR2: SGDLS and YYNGEE. V lost 0 bases, J lost 3 bases, and 10 bases stayed unmatched. The DNA for the CDR3 is TGTGCCAGCAGCGTAGGGACTAGCGGGCCTGACTTCAAAGAGACCCAGTACTTC. This codes for CASSVGTSGPDFKETQYF.

This chain uses TRBV7-9 with TRBJ2-7; D is uncertain. Trimming left V 2 bases short and J 7 bases short, with 15 bases between. The CDR3 runs 14 residues. CDR1 and CDR2 from the germline V gene are SEHNR and FQNEAQ (reference sequence). The DNA for the CDR3 is TGTGCCAGCAGCTTATCCGATGTTCGCCGGGAGCAGTACTTC. This gives the protein CASSLSDVRREQYF.

A few counts support this clonotype. The V gene is TRBV6-2 or TRBV6-3, the J gene TRBJ2-4, with no clear D. Germline V lookup: CDR1 MNHEY, CDR2 SVGEGT. The CDR3 has 11 amino acids. Trimming removed 6 bases at V and 6 bases at J, with 6 bases between. Written as DNA, the CDR3 is TGTGCCAGCAGCAAAACAAACATTCAGTACTTC. It yields the protein CASSKTNIQYF.

The V and J genes are TRBV5-1 and TRBJ2-1, with 12 positions matching TRBD2. CDR1 SGHRS and CDR2 YFSETQ come from the germline V gene. The trim removed 7 bases at V and 5 bases at J, leaving 10 bases unmatched. The CDR3 is 16 residues long. CDR3 sequence (DNA): TGCGCCAGCTTAGCCCTAGCGGGAGGGACCAACAATGAGCAGTTCTTC. Its protein is CASLALAGGTNNEQFF. Full variable domain (rest looked up from reference TRBV5-1 and TRBJ2-1): KAGVTQTPRYLIKTRGQQVTLSCSPISGHRSVSWYQQTPGQGLQFLFEYFSETQRNKGNFPGRFSGRQFSNSRSEMNVSTLELGDSALYLCASLALAGGTNNEQFFGPGTRLTVL.

In its sample, this clonotype was seen a few times. The CDR3 protein is CASSQEAQHPGTTDTQYF. CDR3 DNA sequence: TGTGCCAGCAGCCAAGAGGCTCAACATCCGGGGACCACAGATACGCAGTATTTT. This rearrangement joins TRBV4-2 to TRBJ2-3; TRBD1 or TRBD2 may be the D gene (5 bases each). Germline V lookup: CDR1 LGHNA, CDR2 YNFKEQ. V lost 0 bases to trimming and J lost 2 bases, with 18 bases between them. This CDR3 contains 18 residues.

This clonotype was seen repeatedly, ten times or more. The CDR3 DNA reads TGTGCCAGCAGCTTATCGGATTCGGCCTACGAGCAGTACTTC. This sequence encodes CASSLSDSAYEQYF. This chain links TRBV7-9 with TRBJ2-7, with no clear D. There are 14 residues in the CDR3. CDR1 SEHNR and CDR2 FQNEAQ come from the germline V gene (reference sequence). Trimming shortened V by 2 bases and J by 2 bases, and 10 bases separated the two germline ends.

The chain has TRBV20-1 and TRBJ1-1; possible D gene TRBD1, 5 bases. The CDR3 is 14 amino acids. Germline V lookup: CDR1 DFQATT, CDR2 SNEGSKA (reference sequence). Trimming took off 5 bases at V and 3 bases at J, with 16 bases between the two ends. CDR3 in amino acids: CSARFQGSDTEAFF. The CDR3 DNA reads TGCAGTGCTCGGTTCCAGGGTAGCGACACTGAAGCTTTCTTT.

This clonotype was counted only a few times. The V gene is TRBV12-3 or TRBV12-4, the J gene TRBJ2-4; D might be TRBD1 (5 bases). CDR3 size: 16 residues. Trimming stripped 5 bases from V and 0 bases from J, with 14 bases between. Written as DNA, the CDR3 is TGTGCCAGCAGTCTTCGACAGTCATTAGCCAAAAACATTCAGTACTTC. Protein: CASSLRQSLAKNIQYF.

A few counts support this clonotype. The V gene is TRBV24-1, the J gene TRBJ1-2, with 10 bases aligning to TRBD1. Trimming cost V 3 bases and J 3 bases; bases outside gene matches: 3. Germline CDR1 KGHDR, CDR2 SFDVKD. The length of the CDR3 is 15 residues. The CDR3 spells CATSDDRGLDYGYTF. Written as DNA, the CDR3 is TGTGCCACCAGTGATGACAGGGGGCTAGACTATGGCTACACCTTC.

V and J are TRBV7-8 and TRBJ1-1; no firm D call. Germline assignment: CDR1 SGHVS and CDR2 FQNEAQ. V was clipped by 5 bases and J by 2 bases, with 21 bases between them. The CDR3 totals 17 residues. This chain's CDR3 is CASSPPSQPRINTEAFF. The CDR3 nucleotides are TGTGCCAGCAGCCCCCCGTCGCAGCCTCGGATCAACACTGAAGCTTTCTTT. The full variable domain, with the rest looked up from reference TRBV7-8 and TRBJ1-1, is GAGVSQSPRYKVAKRGQDVALRCDPISGHVSLFWYQQALGQGPEFLTYFQNEAQLDKSGLPSDRFFAERPEGSVSTLKIQRTQQEDSAVYLCASSPPSQPRINTEAFFGQGTRLTVV.

J is TRBJ2-5 and V is TRBV2; no clear D. The CDR3 contains 12 residues. Germline CDR1 SNHLY, CDR2 FYNNEI. Trimming stripped 4 bases from V and 4 bases from J, with 7 bases between. The CDR3 region is CASSGLLETQYF. The CDR3 nucleotides are TGTGCCAGCAGTGGTCTCCTAGAGACCCAGTACTTC.